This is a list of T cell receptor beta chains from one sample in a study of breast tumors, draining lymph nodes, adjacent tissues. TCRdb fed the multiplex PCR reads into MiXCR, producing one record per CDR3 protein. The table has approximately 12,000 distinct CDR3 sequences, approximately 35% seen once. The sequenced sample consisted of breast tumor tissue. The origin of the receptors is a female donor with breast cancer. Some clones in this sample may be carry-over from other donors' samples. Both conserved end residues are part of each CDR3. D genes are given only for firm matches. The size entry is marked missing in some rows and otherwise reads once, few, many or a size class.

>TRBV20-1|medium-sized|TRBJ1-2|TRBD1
CSARDTGQTINYGYTF
TGCAGTGCTAGAGATACGGGACAGACTATTAACTATGGCTACACCTTC
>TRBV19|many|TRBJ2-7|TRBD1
CASRKPGTGSGEQYF
TGTGCCAGTAGAAAACCCGGGACAGGGAGCGGCGAGCAGTACTTC
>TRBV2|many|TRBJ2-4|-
CASGALGAKNIQYF
TGTGCCAGCGGGGCCCTTGGCGCCAAAAACATTCAGTACTTC
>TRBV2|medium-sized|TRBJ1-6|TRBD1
CASIQGARSPLHF
TGTGCCAGCATTCAGGGGGCGCGGTCACCCCTCCACTTT
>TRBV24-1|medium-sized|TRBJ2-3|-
CATSVDSEASTDTQYF
TGTGCCACCAGTGTCGATAGCGAAGCTAGCACAGATACGCAGTATTTT
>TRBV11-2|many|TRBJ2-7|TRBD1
CASSKRDREYEQYF
TGTGCCAGCAGCAAAAGGGACAGGGAATACGAGCAGTACTTC
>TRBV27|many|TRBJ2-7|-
CASSASRGLNYEQYF
TGTGCCAGCTCCGCATCGCGGGGGCTAAACTACGAGCAGTACTTC
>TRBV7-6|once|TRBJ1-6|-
CASSLGHEFTPPHF
TGTGCCAGCAGCTTGGGACATGAATTTACACCCCCCCACTTT
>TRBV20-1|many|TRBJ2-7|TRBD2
CSARAPTSGRAYEQYF
TGCAGTGCTAGAGCCCCAACTAGCGGGAGGGCCTACGAGCAGTACTTC
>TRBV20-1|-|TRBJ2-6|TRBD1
CSARATGGLSSGANVLTF
TGCAGTGCTAGGGCGACAGGGGGCCTGAGCTCTGGGGCCAACGTCCTGACTTTC
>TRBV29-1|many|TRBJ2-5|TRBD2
CSVGSGGPKETQYF
TGCAGCGTTGGGTCGGGAGGGCCCAAAGAGACCCAGTACTTC
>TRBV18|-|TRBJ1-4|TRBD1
CASSPDRGRTTNEKLFF
TGTGCCAGCTCACCAGACAGGGGGAGGACAACTAATGAAAAACTGTTTTTT
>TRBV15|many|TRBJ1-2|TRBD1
CATSRRQGAYNYGYTF
TGTGCCACCAGCAGGCGACAGGGGGCGTATAACTATGGCTACACCTTC
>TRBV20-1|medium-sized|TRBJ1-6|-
CSARAGIYNSPLHF
TGCAGTGCTAGGGCAGGGATATATAATTCACCCCTCCACTTT
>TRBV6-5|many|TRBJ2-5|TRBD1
CASSYYGTGGTQYF
TGTGCCAGCAGTTACTACGGGACAGGGGGAACCCAGTACTTC
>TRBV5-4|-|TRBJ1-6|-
CASSRDYNSPLHF
TGTGCCAGCAGCCGGGACTATAATTCACCCCTCCACTTT